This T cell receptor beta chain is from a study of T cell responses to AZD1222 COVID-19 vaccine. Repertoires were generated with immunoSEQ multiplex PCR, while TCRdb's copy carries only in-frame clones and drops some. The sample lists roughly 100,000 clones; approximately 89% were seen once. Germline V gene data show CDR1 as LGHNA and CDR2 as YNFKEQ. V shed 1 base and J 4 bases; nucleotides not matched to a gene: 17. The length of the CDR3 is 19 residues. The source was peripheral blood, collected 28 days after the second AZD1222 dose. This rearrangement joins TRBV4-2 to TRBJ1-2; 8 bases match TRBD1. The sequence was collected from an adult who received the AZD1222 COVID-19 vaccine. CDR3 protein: CASSQGIWLGQGAVYGYTF. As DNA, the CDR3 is TGTGCCAGCAGCCAAGGAATATGGTTGGGGCAGGGGGCAGTCTATGGCTACACCTTC.